These 15 T cell receptor beta chains came from one sample sequenced in a study of T cells in Graves' hyperthyroidism and ophthalmopathy. TCR beta CDR3 region amplification was performed from RNA transcripts. The HTBI primer set served for first-round RT-PCR of the TCR CDR3. MiXCR, applied by TCRdb to the multiplex PCR reads, yields one record per CDR3 protein. The data hold fewer than 350,000 distinct CDR3 sequences, with roughly 18% observed a single time. Sequences were obtained from blood. The receptors come from a man between 45 and 60 years old with Graves' ophthalmopathy.

In its sample, this clonotype was seen many times. The chain uses TRBV7-9 and TRBJ1-1; maybe TRBD1 (5 bases). The V end was cut by 3 bases, the J end by 5 bases, with 13 bases between. CDR3 length: 14 residues. Germline assignment: CDR1 SEHNR and CDR2 FQNEAQ (reference sequence). The CDR3 bases are TGTGCCAGCAGCTTGGGGGGGGGGAAAACTGAAGCTTTCTTT. Translated, it gives CASSLGGGKTEAFF.

The gene calls are TRBV28 and TRBJ2-5, with D hard to call. V was pared by 0 bases and J by 2 bases, with 13 bases between. This CDR3 has 16 amino acids. Germline V lookup: CDR1 MDHEN, CDR2 SYDVKM. The CDR3 sequence: CASSLWRRVLQETQYF. CDR3 nucleotide sequence: TGTGCCAGCAGTTTATGGCGTCGGGTCTTACAAGAGACCCAGTACTTC.

This clonotype was recorded at least ten times. The J gene is TRBJ2-7, the V gene TRBV28; unclear D gene. Germline V gene sequence: CDR1 MDHEN, CDR2 SYDVKM. Trimming took off 2 bases at V and 6 bases at J, with 5 bases between the two ends. The CDR3 covers 11 residues. The CDR3 loop reads CASSLRREQYF. The CDR3 DNA reads as TGTGCCAGCAGTTTACGGCGCGAGCAGTACTTC.

A note on this clonotype: The junction and the germline gene differ at one end; a read error may be behind it. The rearrangement links TRBV6-1 to TRBJ2-7; 12 bases align to TRBD1. The CDR3 loop spans 14 amino acids. Germline loops: CDR1 MNHNS, CDR2 SASEGT. In DNA, the CDR3 is TGTGCCAGCAGACCGGGACAGGGGGCTTACGACCAGTACTTC. Protein: CASRPGQGAYDQYF.

The V gene is TRBV6-1, the J gene TRBJ1-5; 8 positions agree with TRBD1. This CDR3 contains 15 residues. V gave up 5 bases and J gave up 4 bases; unmatched junction bases: 7. Per the germline V gene, CDR1 is MNHNS and CDR2 is SASEGT. CDR3 coding DNA: TGTGCCAGCAGTTTTACAGGGGGGAGGAATCAGCCCCAGCATTTT. This encodes CASSFTGGRNQPQHF.

The chain recombines TRBV28 with TRBJ2-4; D is uncertain. The germline gives CDR1 MDHEN, CDR2 SYDVKM. V was trimmed by 10 bases and J by 0 bases, leaving 19 bases between them. The CDR3 spans 16 residues. The CDR3 region has the DNA TGTGCCACCGAGACACCGGGCACCATAGCCAAAAACATTCAGTACTTC. This translates into CATETPGTIAKNIQYF.

In its sample, this clonotype was seen many times. V gene TRBV7-6 combines with J gene TRBJ2-1; D unclear. Trimming took off 5 bases at V and 5 bases at J, with 10 bases between the two ends. In germline, CDR1 is SGHVS, CDR2 FNYEAQ. This CDR3 contains 13 residues. CDR3 residues: CASSIRPNNEQFF. In nucleotides, the CDR3 is TGTGCCAGCAGCATACGACCTAACAATGAGCAGTTCTTC.

With respect to this clonotype: A much larger clone lies one base from this, so it may be a read error. This likely comes from a read error, as the CDR3 has no conserved phenylalanine or tryptophan at its end. The rearrangement links TRBV20-1 to TRBJ2-1; 10 bases are a match to TRBD2. Germline CDR1 DFQATT, CDR2 SNEGSKA (reference sequence). The CDR3 loop spans 14 amino acids. V shed 5 bases, J shed 6 bases, and the junction held 7 bases outside the gene matches. The CDR3 DNA reads TGCAGTGCTCTACTAGCGGGAATTAGCAATGAGCAGTTCTTA. Translating gives CSALLAGISNEQFL.

Concerning this clonotype itself: A single base separates this from a much larger clone, so it may be a read error. J is TRBJ2-3 and V is TRBV7-2, with D perhaps TRBD1 or TRBD2 (5 bases each). V was shortened by 8 bases and J by 3 bases, with 21 bases between the two germline ends. There are 16 residues in the CDR3. Germline V lookup: CDR1 SGHTA, CDR2 FQGNSA. The DNA for the CDR3 is TGTGCCAGCGGCTCGAACTATAGGGGACGAACAGATACGCAGTATTTT. This gives the protein CASGSNYRGRTDTQYF.

The chain carries TRBV24-1 and TRBJ2-7; the match to TRBD1 covers 11 bases. In germline, CDR1 is KGHDR, CDR2 SFDVKD. After removal of 1 base from V and 4 bases from J, the junction contained 2 bases not matched to a gene. The CDR3 has 15 amino acids. CDR3 sequence reads: CATSDFGTGGYEQYF. The CDR3 DNA follows: TGTGCCACCAGTGATTTCGGGACAGGGGGATACGAGCAGTACTTC.

The rearrangement uses TRBV28 and TRBJ2-7, with TRBD2 matching 16 bases. V gave up 3 bases and J gave up 2 bases; unmatched junction bases: 16. Germline V lookup: CDR1 MDHEN, CDR2 SYDVKM. There are 21 residues in the CDR3. The CDR3, as DNA: TGTGCCAGCAGTTTCCCACCCCCGGGACTAGCGGGAGGGTTGGGGACCTACGAGCAGTACTTC. This sequence encodes CASSFPPPGLAGGLGTYEQYF.

This chain links TRBV24-1 with TRBJ1-4, with 9 nucleotides matching TRBD1. CDR1 is KGHDR and CDR2 is SFDVKD in the germline V gene. This CDR3 has 16 amino acids. Trimming took 4 bases from V and 5 from J; bases not matched to a gene: 7. This CDR3 reads CATSDYTGTGNEKLFF. CDR3 sequence (DNA): TGTGCCACCAGTGACTACACCGGGACAGGGAATGAAAAACTGTTTTTT.

This clonotype was observed at least ten times. The rearrangement uses TRBV2 and TRBJ1-1; tentative D call: TRBD1 (6 bases). The germline CDR1 and CDR2 sequences are SNHLY and FYNNEI. Trimming removed 6 bases at V and 2 bases at J, with 13 bases between. This CDR3 is built from 14 residues. The chain's CDR3 is CASRARGGNTEAFF. In DNA form, the CDR3 reads TGTGCCAGCAGGGCAAGGGGGGGAAACACTGAAGCTTTCTTT.

This clonotype occurred a few times. V is TRBV9 and J is TRBJ2-7; 12 bases are a match to TRBD1. Germline-derived CDR1 and CDR2 are SGDLS and YYNGEE. CDR3 size: 16 residues. With 0 bases clipped from V and 4 bases from J, the junction kept 5 bases outside the gene matches. CDR3 region: CASSVGPGQGAYEQYF. Here the CDR3 DNA reads TGTGCCAGCAGCGTAGGCCCGGGACAGGGGGCTTACGAGCAGTACTTC.

The J gene is TRBJ1-6, the V gene TRBV10-3; D might be TRBD1 (5 bases). V lost 2 bases to trimming and J lost 12 bases, with 8 bases between them. The CDR3 length is 12 residues. Germline assignment: CDR1 ENHRY and CDR2 SYGVKD. The DNA for the CDR3 is TGTGCCATCAGTGAGCTTAGGGGACCCCTCCACTTT. Translating it yields CAISELRGPLHF.